The 19 T cell receptor beta chains below come from one sample, sequenced in a study of human T cells and chemical hapten exposure. TCRdb independently ran MiXCR on the RACE reads; one entry per CDR3 protein. The profile shows over 65,000 distinct CDR3 sequences, around 10% of them singletons. Time point noted: patch test 2, 6 weeks after DPC sensitization. As for treatment: therapeutic diphenylcyclopropenone sensitization with weekly scalp DPC. The specimen comprised whole blood, sampled in connection with sensitization to the hapten diphenylcyclopropenone (DPC). The receptors derive from a man in his late teens or twenties with alopecia areata. Some clones in this sample may be carry-over from other donors' samples.

This clonotype was observed a handful of times. The chain carries TRBV11-3 and TRBJ2-5; D is unclear. The CDR3 runs to 14 residues. V was shortened by 7 bases and J by 1 base, with 13 bases between the two germline ends. Germline V gene data show CDR1 as SGHNT and CDR2 as YENEEA. The CDR3 nucleotides read TGTGCCAGCAACCATGACCGATCCCAAGAGACCCAGTACTTC. Its translation: CASNHDRSQETQYF.

This clonotype showed up many times. The gene calls are TRBV5-6 and TRBJ2-5; D is ambiguous. The CDR3 loop spans 11 amino acids. V was cut by 3 bases and J by 7 bases, with 7 bases left in between. Germline CDR1 and CDR2: SGHDT and YYEEEE. The CDR3: CASSSQWTQYF. CDR3 coding DNA: TGTGCCAGCAGCTCCCAGTGGACCCAGTACTTC.

This clonotype was counted only a few times. The V and J genes are TRBV12-3 or TRBV12-4 and TRBJ1-2; D gene ambiguous. CDR3 size: 13 residues. Deletions cut 2 bases from V and 4 bases from J, with 8 bases between. The CDR3 DNA is TGTGCCAGCAGTTTAATGGTGGGCTATGGCTACACCTTC. Amino acid sequence: CASSLMVGYGYTF.

This clonotype was observed at least ten times. The genes are TRBV7-2 and TRBJ1-2; D is perhaps TRBD1 (6 bases). CDR1 is SGHTA and CDR2 is FQGNSA in the germline V gene. This CDR3 has 14 amino acids. V was pared by 5 bases and J by 4 bases, with 14 bases between. The CDR3 DNA reads as TGTGCCAGCAGCCTCGACGGCAGGGGCTATGGCTACACCTTC. It specifies CASSLDGRGYGYTF.

This clonotype has a handful of counts. V is TRBV14 and J is TRBJ2-7; D might be TRBD1 or TRBD2, each matching 6 bases. Per germline, CDR1 SGHDN and CDR2 FVKESK. V lost 0 bases and J lost 1, with 13 bases in between. The CDR3 consists of 16 residues. This CDR3 is CASSQEIRGQSYEQYF. The CDR3 nucleotides read TGTGCCAGCAGCCAAGAGATCCGGGGGCAATCCTACGAGCAGTACTTC.

This clonotype was recorded at least ten times. The chain has TRBV6-2 or TRBV6-3 and TRBJ2-2; D is unclear. Germline assignment: CDR1 MNHEY and CDR2 SVGEGT. Trimming took 5 bases from V and 6 from J, leaving 7 bases between them. CDR3 size: 12 residues. The CDR3 DNA follows: TGTGCCAGCAGTGTGGCTGCCGGGGAGCTGTTTTTT. It specifies CASSVAAGELFF.

This clonotype was seen a few times. The chain couples TRBV10-1 to TRBJ2-2; the D is unclear. This CDR3 has 14 residues. The germline V gene has CDR1 WNHNN and CDR2 SYGVQD (reference sequence). V was pared by 0 bases and J by 5 bases, with 7 bases between. CDR3 in DNA: TGCGCCAGCAGTGAGTCTCCCGGGACCGGGGAGCTGTTTTTT. Protein: CASSESPGTGELFF.

This rearrangement joins TRBV12-3 or TRBV12-4 to TRBJ1-5, with D perhaps matching TRBD1 (6 bases). Deletions cut 6 bases from V and 1 base from J, with 16 bases between. The CDR3 is made up of 16 amino acids. In DNA form, the CDR3 reads TGTGCCAGCAGCCCAAGGGGGTTGGTGAGCAATCAGCCCCAGCATTTT. Its protein is CASSPRGLVSNQPQHF.

This clonotype was seen at least ten times. The chain employs TRBV12-3 or TRBV12-4 and TRBJ1-6; tentatively, D is TRBD1 (6 bases). The CDR3 consists of 17 residues. The V and J ends lost 5 bases and 0 bases respectively, with 14 bases between them. CDR3 nucleotides: TGTGCCAGCAGTCCGGACAGTCTCTACTCCTATAATTCACCCCTCCACTTT. It translates to CASSPDSLYSYNSPLHF.

The sample holds many counts of this clonotype. The chain carries TRBV7-2 and TRBJ1-5; 9 nucleotides line up with TRBD1. Trimming took 4 bases from V and 5 from J; bases not matched to a gene: 3. This CDR3 comprises 14 residues. Germline CDR1 reads SGHTA; CDR2 reads FQGNSA. The CDR3 region has the DNA TGTGCCAGCAGCTACCGACAGGGGGATCAGCCCCAGCATTTT. It translates to CASSYRQGDQPQHF.

This clonotype was observed at least ten times. The J gene is TRBJ2-7, the V gene TRBV7-6; 7 positions agree with TRBD2. The CDR3 is 12 amino acids. Losses at the gene ends were 8 bases for V and 6 bases for J; bases not matched to a gene: 7. Germline CDR1 and CDR2: SGHVS and FNYEAQ. CDR3: CASLGGGSEQYF. The CDR3 nucleotides read TGTGCCAGCCTCGGCGGGGGATCCGAGCAGTACTTC.

This chain uses TRBV12-3 or TRBV12-4 with TRBJ1-6; weak D call: TRBD1 (5 bases). The ends were cut back, 7 bases at V and 4 bases at J, with 11 bases in the middle. CDR3 length equals 14 residues. Here the CDR3 DNA reads TGTGCCAGCACGGCGGGGCTTTATAATTCACCCCTCCACTTT. This encodes CASTAGLYNSPLHF.

This clonotype turned up a few times. The chain carries TRBV4-3 and TRBJ1-3; D is unclear. V was pared by 2 bases and J by 2 bases, with 10 bases between. CDR3 size: 15 residues. Germline loops: CDR1 LGHNA, CDR2 YSLEER. The CDR3 loop is CASSQLRVAGNTIYF. The CDR3 DNA reads as TGCGCCAGCAGCCAACTACGGGTAGCTGGAAACACCATATATTTT.

The V gene is TRBV7-9, the J gene TRBJ1-1, with D unclear. V lost 6 bases, J lost 2 bases, and 16 bases lay in between. There are 15 residues in the CDR3. Per the germline V gene, CDR1 is SEHNR and CDR2 is FQNEAQ (reference sequence). Here the CDR3 reads CASRRGPQSNTEAFF. The CDR3 nucleotides read TGTGCCAGCAGACGAGGACCTCAATCTAACACTGAAGCTTTCTTT.

The J gene is TRBJ2-1, the V gene TRBV7-6, with TRBD1 matching over 8 bases. Germline V gene lookup returns CDR1 SGHVS and CDR2 FNYEAQ. This CDR3 comprises 14 residues. After removal of 3 bases from V and 10 bases from J, the junction contained 8 bases not matched to a gene. CDR3 coding DNA: TGTGCCAGCAGCTTGGAAACAGGGGGACAGGAGCAGTTCTTC. It translates to CASSLETGGQEQFF. Drawing the rest from reference TRBV7-6 and TRBJ2-1, the complete variable domain is GAGVSQSPRYKVTKRGQDVALRCDPISGHVSLYWYRQALGQGPEFLTYFNYEAQQDKSGLPNDRFSAERPEGSISTLTIQRTEQRDSAMYRCASSLETGGQEQFFGPGTRLTVL.

This clonotype was observed a handful of times. The chain combines TRBV12-5 with TRBJ1-6; D gene uncertain. The CDR3 is 12 residues long. Trimming removed 1 base from V and 5 bases from J, with 0 bases in between. Germline V CDR1 and CDR2: LGHNT, FRNRAP. Here the CDR3 DNA reads TGTGCTAGTGGTTTGGATAATTCACCCCTCCACTTT. Amino acids: CASGLDNSPLHF.

This clonotype was seen repeatedly, ten times or more. The chain couples TRBV3-1 to TRBJ2-3, with 10 bases identical to TRBD2. J was trimmed by 4 bases and V by 0 bases; bases with no gene match: 1. Looked up from germline, CDR1 is LGHDT and CDR2 is YNNKEL (reference sequence). There are 15 residues in the CDR3. CDR3 loop: CASSQESGGADTQYF. The CDR3 DNA is TGTGCCAGCAGCCAAGAGAGCGGGGGGGCAGATACGCAGTATTTT.

In this sample, this clonotype turned up many times. This chain joins TRBV11-2 and TRBJ2-4, with 7 bases lining up with TRBD1. Germline CDR1 reads SGHAT; CDR2 reads FQNNGV. The ends lost 1 base at V and 5 bases at J; junction bases unmatched: 5. The CDR3 runs to 15 residues. CDR3: CASSLGFGQENIQYF. The CDR3 DNA reads as TGTGCCAGCAGCTTAGGCTTTGGACAGGAAAACATTCAGTACTTC.

This clonotype was counted a few times. The DNA of the CDR3 is TGTGCCACCAGCACCCGAAGGGCGCAAGAGACCCAGTACTTC. Translation: CATSTRRAQETQYF. This chain joins TRBV15 and TRBJ2-5; D is unclear. Deletions cut 4 bases from V and 2 bases from J, with 11 bases between. The CDR3 contains 14 residues. CDR1 LNHNV and CDR2 YYDKDF come from the germline V gene (reference sequence).